This TCR beta chain was recorded in a study of cytomegalovirus exposure and HLA in healthy donors. About this clone: Its antigen is currently unknown.

In germline, CDR1 is PRHDT, CDR2 FYEKMQ (reference sequence). Trimming shortened V by 5 bases and J by 0 bases, and 13 bases separated the two germline ends. The CDR3 spans 15 residues. General observations from the study: In vitro testing confirmed a few CMV-associated chains as specific for CMV antigens. TRBV6-2, TRBV6-3 and some other V segments were unresolvable in 87-base-pair reads.

PCR amplification relied on 60 Vbeta primers (plus 13 Jbeta primers). In the original workflow: In a later analysis, the count reached 75 million to 90 million unique TCR beta chains, with about 10 million shared. Using immunoSEQ multiplex PCR, the repertoire was profiled, and TCRdb retains in-frame clones only, with some absent. The V and J calls and clone size were taken over from that table, and D and trimming were inferred from the DNA. The sample includes approximately 100,000 clones, roughly 85% of them seen just once. This TCR was sampled from a man between 60 and 75 years old in good health and CMV-seropositive. Material: PBMCs. This sequence joins TRBV13 and TRBJ1-1; the D gene is possibly TRBD1 (6 bases). CDR3 loop: CASSLRGGVNTEAFF. The CDR3 DNA is TGTGCCAGCAGCCTCCGAGGGGGTGTGAACACTGAAGCTTTCTTT. The whole variable domain, filled in from reference TRBV13 and TRBJ1-1, reads AAGVIQSPRHLIKEKRETATLKCYPIPRHDTVYWYQQGPGQDPQFLISFYEKMQSDKGSIPDRFSAQQFSDYHSELNMSSLELGDSALYFCASSLRGGVNTEAFFGQGTRLTVV.